This passage covers 31 T cell receptor beta chains from one sample sequenced in a study of cytomegalovirus exposure and HLA in healthy donors. Some clones are missing from TCRdb's copy, which holds only in-frame ones; the method was immunoSEQ multiplex PCR. The sample shows approximately 160,000 clones, 86% of them seen only once. Sample: PBMCs. These receptors were taken from a woman aged 18-35 years in good health and CMV-seronegative.

This clone was counted only a few times. One junction end does not reproduce the germline sequence, and a read error may be involved. V is TRBV27 and J is TRBJ1-2; TRBD1 matches 7 bases. Germline V gene lookup returns CDR1 MNHEY and CDR2 SMNVEV (reference sequence). The CDR3 contains 14 residues. This CDR3 reads CASSVSSGTAGYTF. In DNA form, the CDR3 reads TGTGCCAGCAGTGTATCTTCCGGGACAGCTGGCTACACCTTC.

The chain employs TRBV29-1 and TRBJ1-1; D ambiguous. V lost 4 bases, J lost 3 bases, and 6 bases lay in between. Germline values: CDR1 SQVTM, CDR2 ANQGSEA. This CDR3 comprises 11 residues. The CDR3 here is CSVAIYTEAFF. CDR3 coding DNA: TGCAGCGTTGCCATTTACACTGAAGCTTTCTTT.

V is TRBV9 and J is TRBJ1-2; 9 bases agree with TRBD1. With V trimmed by 3 bases and J by 8 bases, 5 bases remained unmatched. The germline V gene encodes CDR1 SGDLS and CDR2 YYNGEE. This CDR3 contains 13 residues. CDR3 region: CASSEHRGRGYTF. CDR3 sequence (DNA): TGTGCCAGCAGCGAACACAGGGGGCGAGGCTACACCTTC. The variable domain in full, with the rest retrieved from reference TRBV9 and TRBJ1-2, is DSGVTQTPKHLITATGQRVTLRCSPRSGDLSVYWYQQSLDQGLQFLIQYYNGEERAKGNILERFSAQQFPDLHSELNLSSLELGDSALYFCASSEHRGRGYTFGSGTRLTVV.

The V call is TRBV7-9, the J call TRBJ1-3; D is unresolved. The CDR3 is 14 amino acids. From germline, CDR1 is SEHNR and CDR2 FQNEAQ (reference sequence). The V end was cut by 5 bases, the J end by 0 bases, with 8 bases between. The CDR3 bases are TGTGCCAGCAGCCCGTATAGCTCTGGAAACACCATATATTTT. Translated, it gives CASSPYSSGNTIYF. Drawing the rest from reference TRBV7-9 and TRBJ1-3, the complete variable domain is DTGVSQNPRHKITKRGQNVTFRCDPISEHNRLYWYRQTLGQGPEFLTYFQNEAQLEKSRLLSDRFSAERPKGSFSTLEIQRTEQGDSAMYLCASSPYSSGNTIYFGEGSWLTVV.

The genes are TRBV7-9 and TRBJ2-7; 12 nucleotides agree with TRBD2. The V gene's germline CDR1 is SEHNR and CDR2 FQNEAQ (reference sequence). The CDR3 totals 16 residues. Trimming at V came to 3 bases and at J to 6 bases, leaving 9 bases not matched to a gene. The CDR3 is CASSLVPSGGAVEQYF. CDR3 DNA sequence: TGTGCCAGCAGCTTGGTCCCTAGCGGGGGGGCCGTCGAGCAGTACTTC.

This sequence joins TRBV2 and TRBJ2-1, with D uncertain. The germline gives CDR1 SNHLY, CDR2 FYNNEI. CDR3 length: 11 amino acids. Trimming stripped 6 bases from V and 3 bases from J, with 3 bases between. The CDR3 DNA reads TGTGCCAGCAGCGGCTACAATGAGCAGTTCTTC. It encodes CASSGYNEQFF.

V gene TRBV9 combines with J gene TRBJ2-5, with D possibly TRBD1 on 5 matching bases. Looked up from germline, CDR1 is SGDLS and CDR2 is YYNGEE. This CDR3 has 16 residues. V dropped 0 bases and J dropped 2 bases, with 14 bases sitting between them. CDR3 sequence (DNA): TGTGCCAGCAGCGTAGGTCAGGGTAAGGCACAAGAGACCCAGTACTTC. This encodes CASSVGQGKAQETQYF.

The chain has TRBV27 and TRBJ2-5; maybe TRBD2 (5 bases). CDR1 and CDR2 from the germline V gene are MNHEY and SMNVEV (reference sequence). The CDR3 consists of 15 residues. Trimming removed 3 bases from V and 5 bases from J, with 16 bases in between. CDR3 in amino acids: CASSFGSSGGETQYF. DNA for the CDR3: TGTGCCAGCAGTTTTGGGTCTAGTGGCGGGGAGACCCAGTACTTC.

Only one count was recorded for this clone. The genes are TRBV12-5 and TRBJ1-4; D gene ambiguous. The CDR3 is 13 residues long. Trimming left V 5 bases short and J 8 bases short, with 12 bases between. The V gene's germline CDR1 is LGHNT and CDR2 FRNRAP. This CDR3 is CASGLSSSEKLFF. CDR3 sequence (DNA): TGTGCTAGTGGTCTCTCCTCTAGCGAAAAACTGTTTTTT.

The chain has TRBV18 and TRBJ1-1, with 10 bases matching TRBD1. This CDR3 has 12 residues. The J segment lost 13 bases and the V segment lost 3 bases, leaving 5 bases of the junction unmatched. Looked up from germline, CDR1 is KGHSH and CDR2 is LQKENI. CDR3 bases: TGTGCCAGCTCACCCACCGGGACAGGGGATTTCTTT. The encoded protein is CASSPTGTGDFF.

The chain recombines TRBV4-1 with TRBJ1-2; D remains unclear. Germline CDR1 and CDR2: MGHRA and YSYEKL. CDR3 length equals 16 residues. The V gene lost 0 bases and the J gene lost 8 bases, with 19 bases spanning the gap. The CDR3 spells CASSQDGTAKTGGYTF. The CDR3 nucleotides read TGCGCCAGCAGCCAAGACGGTACAGCGAAGACGGGGGGCTACACCTTC.

The chain links TRBV9 to TRBJ1-2, with 7 nucleotides matching TRBD1. V lost 2 bases to trimming and J lost 3 bases; unmatched junction nucleotides: 7. The CDR3 has 15 residues. Germline V gene data show CDR1 as SGDLS and CDR2 as YYNGEE. The CDR3 reads CASSVTLRGDYGYTF. The CDR3 nucleotides are TGTGCCAGCAGCGTCACTCTCAGGGGGGACTATGGCTACACCTTC.

A few counts support this clone. The rearrangement links TRBV4-1 to TRBJ2-5, with unresolved D. In germline, CDR1 is MGHRA, CDR2 YSYEKL. V was trimmed by 0 bases and J by 7 bases, leaving 12 bases between them. This CDR3 has 14 amino acids. The CDR3 reads CASSQDNPRGTQYF. CDR3 bases: TGCGCCAGCAGCCAAGACAACCCCCGCGGGACCCAGTACTTC.

The CDR3 sequence: CASSLSLAPYGDTQYF. CDR3 sequence (DNA): TGTGCCAGCAGTTTATCCCTAGCGCCCTATGGAGATACGCAGTATTTT. The J gene is TRBJ2-3, the V gene TRBV27, with a possible D match to TRBD2 (6 bases). Germline V lookup: CDR1 MNHEY, CDR2 SMNVEV (reference sequence). The V gene lost 0 bases and the J gene lost 5 bases, with 15 bases spanning the gap. The CDR3 totals 16 residues.

V is TRBV18 and J is TRBJ1-3; maybe TRBD1 (6 bases). Trimming stripped 3 bases from V and 0 bases from J, with 9 bases between. This CDR3 is 15 amino acids long. The V gene's germline CDR1 is KGHSH and CDR2 LQKENI. In DNA, the CDR3 is TGTGCCAGCTCACCGGACAGCTTCTCTGGAAACACCATATATTTT. Amino acids: CASSPDSFSGNTIYF.

V and J are TRBV4-3 and TRBJ2-1; D is ambiguous. The CDR3 spans 12 residues. With 0 bases removed from V and 10 bases from J, the gap between germline ends came to 7 bases. The V gene's germline CDR1 is LGHNA and CDR2 YSLEER. Here the CDR3 reads CASSQDPGEQFF. CDR3 coding DNA: TGCGCCAGCAGCCAAGATCCAGGAGAGCAGTTCTTC.

V usage is TRBV6-6 and J usage is TRBJ1-2; tentatively, D is TRBD1 (6 bases). This CDR3 comprises 12 residues. Between the trimmed V and J ends, which lost 4 bases and 8 bases, there was a span of 11 bases. Germline V gene data show CDR1 as MNHNY and CDR2 as SVGAGI (reference sequence). CDR3 loop: CASSSDSPGYTF. The CDR3 DNA reads as TGTGCCAGCAGTTCGGACAGTCCCGGCTACACCTTC.

The chain carries TRBV10-3 and TRBJ1-3, with D maybe TRBD1 (6 bases). The germline CDR1 and CDR2 sequences are ENHRY and SYGVKD. The CDR3 sequence is 21 residues long. V lost 8 bases, J lost 3 bases, and 35 bases lay in between. The CDR3 here is CAIGSPPRRTASADVGNTIYF. In DNA form, the CDR3 reads TGTGCCATCGGAAGCCCCCCCCGTAGGACAGCCTCCGCCGATGTTGGAAACACCATATATTTT.

V usage is TRBV5-1 and J usage is TRBJ2-3, with 8 bases fitting TRBD2. J lost 0 bases, V lost 4 bases, and 4 bases had no gene match. Germline assignment: CDR1 SGHRS and CDR2 YFSETQ. The length of the CDR3 is 15 residues. The chain's CDR3 is CASSMRGVSTDTQYF. The CDR3, as DNA: TGCGCCAGCAGCATGCGGGGGGTTAGCACAGATACGCAGTATTTT.

The chain links TRBV28 to TRBJ2-7, with D possibly matching TRBD1 (6 bases). Germline values: CDR1 MDHEN, CDR2 SYDVKM. The CDR3 has 15 amino acids. With 4 bases removed from V and 6 bases from J, the gap between germline ends came to 19 bases. The CDR3 spells CASSYLVDSSGEQYF. The CDR3 nucleotides are TGTGCCAGCAGTTACCTCGTGGACAGTTCCGGCGAGCAGTACTTC.

V gene TRBV29-1 combines with J gene TRBJ1-3, with D possibly matching TRBD1 (6 bases). The CDR3 is 13 residues long. Per the germline V gene, CDR1 is SQVTM and CDR2 is ANQGSEA. V was pared by 7 bases and J by 4 bases, with 14 bases between. The CDR3: CSAWEQGGNTIYF. The CDR3 region has the DNA TGCAGCGCCTGGGAACAGGGAGGAAACACCATATATTTT.

The chain combines TRBV7-2 with TRBJ1-1, with D maybe TRBD1 (5 bases). Germline assignment: CDR1 SGHTA and CDR2 FQGNSA. Trimming pared 4 bases from V and 1 base from J, leaving 13 bases between. This CDR3 is 15 amino acids long. The CDR3: CASSSRQTPNTEAFF. For the CDR3, the DNA is TGTGCCAGCAGCTCCCGACAGACTCCGAACACTGAAGCTTTCTTT.

The chain combines TRBV27 with TRBJ1-1, with 7 bases that match TRBD1. Germline lookup yields CDR1 MNHEY and CDR2 SMNVEV (reference sequence). The junction had 14 bases not matched to a gene; V was cut back by 4 bases and J by 6 bases. The CDR3 runs to 16 residues. CDR3 residues: CASSSSMGRGGAEAFF. The CDR3 bases are TGTGCCAGCAGTTCCTCCATGGGGAGAGGGGGCGCTGAAGCTTTCTTT.

The CDR3 coding sequence is TGTGCCAGCAGTTGGGGCAGCGCATCATACAATGAGCAGTTCTTC. Its protein product is CASSWGSASYNEQFF. The chain has TRBV27 and TRBJ2-1, with a weak D call TRBD1 (5 bases). V was trimmed by 4 bases and J by 4 bases, leaving 14 bases between them. CDR3 size: 15 residues. Germline CDR1 is MNHEY and CDR2 is SMNVEV (reference sequence).

This chain uses TRBV4-3 with TRBJ1-4; maybe TRBD1 (6 bases). V was shortened by 0 bases and J by 6 bases, with 23 bases between the two germline ends. The germline V gene has CDR1 LGHNA and CDR2 YSLEER. This CDR3 contains 19 residues. CDR3 protein: CASSQEWGLQGGLDEKLFF. CDR3 DNA sequence: TGCGCCAGCAGCCAAGAATGGGGCTTACAAGGGGGTTTAGATGAAAAACTGTTTTTT.

The chain joins TRBV27 to TRBJ2-7; possible D gene TRBD2, 6 bases. CDR1 is MNHEY, CDR2 SMNVEV, per germline (reference sequence). The CDR3 has 16 residues. The V end lost 0 bases, the J end lost 5 bases, and 17 bases lay between the germline ends. The CDR3 region is CASSLSREIFPHEQYF. The CDR3 bases are TGTGCCAGCAGTTTATCTCGGGAGATCTTCCCCCACGAGCAGTACTTC.

This clone was seen a few times. The gene calls are TRBV7-2 and TRBJ1-2; 9 nucleotides align to TRBD1. The junction had 5 bases not matched to a gene; V was cut back by 1 base and J by 2 bases. CDR1 is SGHTA and CDR2 is FQGNSA in the germline V gene. The CDR3 has 16 amino acids. The CDR3 reads CASSLGGTGWNYGYTF. CDR3 nucleotides: TGTGCCAGCAGCTTAGGGGGGACAGGGTGGAACTATGGCTACACCTTC.

This rearrangement joins TRBV5-8 to TRBJ1-6, with 8 bases aligning to TRBD1. Germline V lookup: CDR1 SGHTS, CDR2 YDEGEE. The CDR3 is 17 residues long. Trimming at V came to 1 base and at J to 6 bases, leaving 9 bases not matched to a gene. The CDR3 DNA reads TGTGCCAGCAGCTTGATCAGGACAGGGACTTTTAATTCACCCCTCCACTTT. This encodes CASSLIRTGTFNSPLHF. The full variable domain, in which reference TRBV5-8 and TRBJ1-6 provide the parts outside the CDR3, is EAGVTQSPTHLIKTRGQQATLRCSPISGHTSVYWYQQALGLGLQFLLWYDEGEERNRGNFPPRFSGRQFPNYSSELNVNALELEDSALYLCASSLIRTGTFNSPLHFGNGTRLTVT.

The sample holds a few counts of this clone. Because it lacks the conserved phenylalanine or tryptophan at the end, this CDR3 is likely a read error. It is unclear where the CDR3 begins or ends on the DNA, so no DNA is shown, and the CDR3 is as TCRdb lists it. The chain joins TRBV4-3 to TRBJ2-7; the D segment call TRBD1 is taken from the table without a DNA check. The length of the CDR3 is 12 amino acids, counting both ends. CDR1 LGHNA and CDR2 YSLEER come from the germline V gene. CDR3 amino acids: CASSQGPDPYHP.

This rearrangement joins TRBV7-9 to TRBJ1-3, with D unclear. The CDR3 has 13 amino acids. Trimming pared 11 bases from V and 0 bases from J, leaving 11 bases between. Germline assignment: CDR1 SEHNR and CDR2 FQNEAQ (reference sequence). Written as DNA, the CDR3 is TGTGCCGGAGGGAGCAACTCTGGAAACACCATATATTTT. Translating gives CAGGSNSGNTIYF.

The CDR3 here is CASSPTREAYNEQFF. The CDR3 DNA reads TGTGCCAGCAGCCCAACCCGCGAGGCCTACAATGAGCAGTTCTTC. The chain has TRBV7-2 and TRBJ2-1; D is undetermined. Trimming shortened V by 5 bases and J by 2 bases, and 13 bases separated the two germline ends. CDR3 length: 15 residues. Germline lookup yields CDR1 SGHTA and CDR2 FQGNSA.